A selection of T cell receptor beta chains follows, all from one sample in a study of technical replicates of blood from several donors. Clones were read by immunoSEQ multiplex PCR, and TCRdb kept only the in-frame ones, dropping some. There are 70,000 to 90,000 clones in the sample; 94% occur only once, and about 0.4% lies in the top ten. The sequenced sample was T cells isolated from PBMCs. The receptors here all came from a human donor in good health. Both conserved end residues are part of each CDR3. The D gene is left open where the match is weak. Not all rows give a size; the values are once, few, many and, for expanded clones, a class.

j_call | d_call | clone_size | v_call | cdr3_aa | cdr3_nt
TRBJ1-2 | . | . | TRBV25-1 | CASSARTGSSRGYTF | TGTGCCAGCAGTGCCCGAACAGGGTCCTCTCGGGGCTACACCTTC
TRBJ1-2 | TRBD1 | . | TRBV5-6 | CASSLWDRVVWHTF | TGTGCCAGCAGCTTGTGGGACAGGGTCGTTTGGCACACCTTC
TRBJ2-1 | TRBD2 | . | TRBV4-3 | CASSRLLSGTDNEQFF | TGCGCCAGCAGCCGCCTCCTTAGCGGGACCGACAATGAGCAGTTCTTC
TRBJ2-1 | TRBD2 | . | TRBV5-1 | CASSKGLAGVGEQFF | TGCGCCAGCAGCAAGGGACTAGCGGGAGTGGGTGAGCAGTTCTTC
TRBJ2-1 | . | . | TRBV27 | CASTLGGRLGEQFF | TGTGCCAGCACCTTAGGTGGGCGATTGGGTGAGCAGTTCTTC
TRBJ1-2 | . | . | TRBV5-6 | CASSLAYYGYTF | TGTGCCAGCAGCTTGGCCTACTATGGCTACACCTTC
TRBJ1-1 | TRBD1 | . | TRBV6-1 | CASMIGTAFREAFF | TGTGCCAGCATGATAGGGACAGCCTTTCGTGAAGCTTTCTTT
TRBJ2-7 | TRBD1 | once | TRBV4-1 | CASSQEGRGLSF | TGCGCCAGCAGCCAAGAAGGAAGGGGGCTAAGTTTC
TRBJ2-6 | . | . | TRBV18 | CASSPDSGGANVLTF | TGTGCCAGCTCACCGGACAGTGGTGGGGCCAACGTCCTGACTTTC
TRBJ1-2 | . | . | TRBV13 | CASSLGRNYGYTF | TGTGCCAGCAGCTTAGGGAGAAACTATGGCTACACCTTC
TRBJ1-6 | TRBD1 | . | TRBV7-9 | CASSLGAGGRSNSPLHF | TGTGCCAGCAGCTTGGGAGCAGGGGGCCGGTCAAATTCACCCCTCCACTTT
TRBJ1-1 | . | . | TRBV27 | CASSWARGGTEAFF | TGTGCCAGCAGTTGGGCCCGGGGAGGCACTGAAGCTTTCTTT
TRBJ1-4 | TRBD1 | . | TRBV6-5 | CASSSRDRDKNEKLFF | TGTGCCAGCAGTTCCCGGGACAGAGATAAAAATGAAAAACTGTTTTTT
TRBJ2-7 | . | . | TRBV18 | CASLGDNSYEQYF | TGTGCCAGTCTAGGGGACAATTCCTACGAGCAGTACTTC
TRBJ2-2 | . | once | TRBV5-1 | CASSLGQNTGELFF | TGCGCCAGCAGCTTGGGACAGAACACCGGGGAGCTGTTTTTT
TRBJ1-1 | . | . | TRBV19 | CASSINGFMNTEAFF | TGTGCCAGTAGTATAAACGGGTTTATGAACACTGAAGCTTTCTTT
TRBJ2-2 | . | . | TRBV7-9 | CASSLVRRGSTGELFF | TGTGCCAGCAGCTTAGTAAGAAGGGGCTCCACCGGGGAGCTGTTTTTT
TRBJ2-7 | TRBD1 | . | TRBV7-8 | CASSLFGQGDYEQYF | TGTGCCAGCAGCTTATTTGGACAGGGGGACTACGAGCAGTACTTC
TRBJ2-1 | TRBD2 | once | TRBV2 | CASSLAGSSYNEQFF | TGTGCCAGCAGCCTAGCGGGGAGCTCCTACAATGAGCAGTTCTTC
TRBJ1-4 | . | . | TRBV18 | CASSPLDTATNEKLFF | TGTGCCAGCTCACCACTCGACACAGCAACTAATGAAAAACTGTTTTTT
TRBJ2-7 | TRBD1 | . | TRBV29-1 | CSVLPTGERTYEQYF | TGCAGCGTTTTACCTACAGGGGAGCGGACCTACGAGCAGTACTTC
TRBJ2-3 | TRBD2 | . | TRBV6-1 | CASSETSGSSDTQYF | TGTGCCAGCAGTGAAACTAGCGGGAGTTCAGATACGCAGTATTTT
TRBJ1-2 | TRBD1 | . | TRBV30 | CAWSRDRFYGYTF | TGTGCCTGGAGTAGGGACAGGTTCTATGGCTACACCTTC
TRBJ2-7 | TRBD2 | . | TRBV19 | CASKGTSGSLYEQYF | TGTGCCAGTAAAGGGACTAGCGGGAGCTTATACGAGCAGTACTTC
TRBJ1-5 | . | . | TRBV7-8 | CASSFGGGRGNQPQHF | TGTGCCAGCAGCTTCGGCGGAGGGCGGGGCAATCAGCCCCAGCATTTT
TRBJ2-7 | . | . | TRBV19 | CASSARPGAEEQYF | TGTGCCAGTAGTGCCCGGCCAGGGGCCGAGGAGCAGTACTTC
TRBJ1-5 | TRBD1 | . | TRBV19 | CASRGQGVEPQHF | TGTGCCAGTAGGGGACAGGGGGTTGAGCCCCAGCATTTT
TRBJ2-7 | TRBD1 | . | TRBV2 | CASSEDRASYEQYF | TGTGCCAGCAGTGAGGACAGGGCCTCCTACGAGCAGTACTTC
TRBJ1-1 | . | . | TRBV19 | CASSMLSNAEAFF | TGTGCCAGTAGTATGTTAAGCAACGCTGAAGCTTTCTTT